This TCR beta chain appears in the sequencing data of a study of cytomegalovirus exposure and HLA in healthy donors. Study at large: There were 300 to 400 genotyped donors. Of these, about 81% fell in the genetic ancestry cluster associated with self-reported Caucasian donors. Study-wide results and limits: The dataset shows that most TCR sequences were rare, while some public TCRs occurred in many donors.

Comment on this clone: Antigen unknown.

The PCR employed 60 Vbeta primers together with 13 Jbeta primers. The protocol was immunoSEQ multiplex PCR, while the TCRdb copy is restricted to in-frame clones and leaves out a portion. The table lists 110,000 to 150,000 clones, about 72% of them singletons, with less than 5% in the top ten. The source is a man aged 55 to 70 in good health and CMV-seronegative. The sample taken for sequencing was PBMCs.

CDR3 DNA: TGTGCCAGCAGCTTAGATTCCGGTTACAATGAGCAGTTCTTC. It is translated as CASSLDSGYNEQFF. This sequence joins TRBV11-3 and TRBJ2-1, with D unclear. Trimming stripped 0 bases from V and 4 bases from J, with 7 bases between. The CDR3 has 14 residues. CDR1 is SGHNT, CDR2 YENEEA, per germline.